The present entry profiles one T cell receptor (beta chain) with its context. The antigen is undetermined. TCRdb's copy holds only in-frame clones and misses some; the assay was immunoSEQ multiplex PCR. This repertoire shows around 55,000 clones, over 75% found once; its top ten account for 5% to 6.5%. This specimen comes from a study of OX40 agonist ivuxolimab in advanced cancers. About the research overall: Dose-escalation cases comprised hepatocellular carcinoma, melanoma, renal cell or head and neck cancer. Study-level findings and limits: Expanded clones belonging to CD8+ T cells outnumbered, on average, those of CD4+. At doses 0.1 to 3.0 mg/kg, CD4+ and CD8+ clones expanded. Among some nonresponders, normalized T-cell clonal expansion was also low.

This CDR3 has 15 residues. Germline CDR1 ENHRY, CDR2 SYGVKD. V was shortened by 3 bases and J by 7 bases, with 16 bases between the two germline ends. The chain uses TRBV10-3 and TRBJ2-1; no clear D. The source material was CD4+ or CD8+ T cells sorted from blood, sampled in a trial of the OX40 agonist ivuxolimab. The receptor was isolated from an adult with an advanced solid tumor such as melanoma, head and neck, liver or kidney cancer. DNA for the CDR3: TGTGCCATCAGTGACGTCGGTAGTTCGAGGAATGAGCAGTTCTTC. Protein: CAISDVGSSRNEQFF.